This T cell receptor (beta chain) was identified in a study of blood T cell repertoires in COVID-19. Germline CDR1 PRHDT, CDR2 FYEKMQ (reference sequence). The CDR3 consists of 13 residues. Trimming took 6 bases from V and 2 from J, leaving 9 bases between them. Here immunoSEQ multiplex PCR was the method, and the copy in TCRdb shows in-frame clones only, minus some. The sample contains fewer than 200,000 clones, approximately 82% of which appear only once. This clonotype originated in a woman aged 45-59 years who had recovered from COVID-19. The chain is built from TRBV13 and TRBJ2-3; D might be TRBD1 (6 bases). Sequencing was done on a sample of PBMCs or T cells enriched from blood (not recorded which). CDR3 in DNA: TGTGCCAGCAGTACAGGGTCCACAGATACGCAGTATTTT. Its translation: CASSTGSTDTQYF.